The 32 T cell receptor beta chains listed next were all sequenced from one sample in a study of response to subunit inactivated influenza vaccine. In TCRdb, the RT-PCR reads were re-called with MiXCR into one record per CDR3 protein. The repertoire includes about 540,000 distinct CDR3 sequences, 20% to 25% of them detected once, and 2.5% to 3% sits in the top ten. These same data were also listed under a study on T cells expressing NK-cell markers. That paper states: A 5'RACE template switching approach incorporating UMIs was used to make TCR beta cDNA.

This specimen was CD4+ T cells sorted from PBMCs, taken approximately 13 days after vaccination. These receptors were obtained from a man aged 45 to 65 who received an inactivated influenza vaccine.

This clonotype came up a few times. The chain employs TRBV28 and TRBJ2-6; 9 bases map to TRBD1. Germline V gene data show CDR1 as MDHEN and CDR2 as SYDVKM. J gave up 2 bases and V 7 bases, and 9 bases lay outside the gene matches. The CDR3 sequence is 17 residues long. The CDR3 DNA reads TGTGCCAGCACACCCGGGACAGGGAGACCTGGGGCCAACGTCCTGACTTTC. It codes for CASTPGTGRPGANVLTF.

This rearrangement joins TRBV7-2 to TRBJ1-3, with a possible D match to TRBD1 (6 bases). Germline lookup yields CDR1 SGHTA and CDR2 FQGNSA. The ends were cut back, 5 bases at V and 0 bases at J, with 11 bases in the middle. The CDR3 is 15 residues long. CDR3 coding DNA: TGTGCCAGCAGCAAGACAGGCATCTCTGGAAACACCATATATTTT. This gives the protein CASSKTGISGNTIYF.

The CDR3 reads CASSLGTPPMTQYF. DNA of the CDR3: TGTGCCAGCAGCTTAGGGACTCCCCCTATGACCCAGTACTTC. The chain couples TRBV7-9 to TRBJ2-5, with a possible D match to TRBD2 (5 bases). V lost 1 base and J lost 7, with 13 bases in between. There are 14 residues in the CDR3. The germline gives CDR1 SEHNR, CDR2 FQNEAQ (reference sequence). Together with reference TRBV7-9 and TRBJ2-5, the CDR3 gives the full variable domain: DTGVSQNPRHKITKRGQNVTFRCDPISEHNRLYWYRQTLGQGPEFLTYFQNEAQLEKSRLLSDRFSAERPKGSFSTLEIQRTEQGDSAMYLCASSLGTPPMTQYFGPGTRLLVL.

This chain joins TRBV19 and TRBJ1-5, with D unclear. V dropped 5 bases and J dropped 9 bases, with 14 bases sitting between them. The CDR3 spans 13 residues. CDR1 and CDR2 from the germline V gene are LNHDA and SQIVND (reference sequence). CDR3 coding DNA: TGTGCCAGTAGTCCAACGCCGGGAAGGCCCCAGCATTTT. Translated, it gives CASSPTPGRPQHF.

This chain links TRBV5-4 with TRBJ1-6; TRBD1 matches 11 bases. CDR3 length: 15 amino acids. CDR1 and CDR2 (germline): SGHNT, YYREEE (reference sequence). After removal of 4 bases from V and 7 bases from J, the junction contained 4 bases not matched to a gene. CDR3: CASSTGQGANSPLHF. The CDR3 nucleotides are TGTGCCAGCAGCACCGGACAGGGGGCAAATTCACCCCTCCACTTT.

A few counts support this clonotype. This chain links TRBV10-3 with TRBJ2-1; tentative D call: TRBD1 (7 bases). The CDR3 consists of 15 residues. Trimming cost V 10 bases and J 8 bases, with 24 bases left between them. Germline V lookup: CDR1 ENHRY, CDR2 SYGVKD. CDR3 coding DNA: TGTGCCACCACCCGGTGGCAGGGGGGTGAGGATGAGCAGTTCTTC. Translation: CATTRWQGGEDEQFF.

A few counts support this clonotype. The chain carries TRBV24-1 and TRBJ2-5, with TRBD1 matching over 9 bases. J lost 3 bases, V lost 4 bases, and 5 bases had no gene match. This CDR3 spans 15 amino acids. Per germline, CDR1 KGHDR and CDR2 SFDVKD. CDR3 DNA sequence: TGTGCCACCAGTGAACGGACAGGGGTGGAAGAGACCCAGTACTTC. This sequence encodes CATSERTGVEETQYF.

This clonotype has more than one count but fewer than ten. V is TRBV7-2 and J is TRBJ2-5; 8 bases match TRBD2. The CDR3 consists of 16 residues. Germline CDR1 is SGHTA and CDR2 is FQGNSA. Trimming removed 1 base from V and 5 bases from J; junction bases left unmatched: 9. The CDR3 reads CASSLEGGLVGETQYF. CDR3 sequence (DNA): TGTGCCAGCAGCTTAGAGGGGGGACTAGTAGGGGAGACCCAGTACTTC.

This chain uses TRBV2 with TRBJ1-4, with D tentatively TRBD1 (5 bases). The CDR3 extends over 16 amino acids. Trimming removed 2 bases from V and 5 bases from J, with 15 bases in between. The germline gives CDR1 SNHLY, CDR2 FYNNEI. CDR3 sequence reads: CASSEYKGRPNEKLFF. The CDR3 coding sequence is TGTGCCAGCAGTGAATATAAGGGGCGGCCGAATGAAAAACTGTTTTTT.

CDR3 DNA sequence: TGTGCCAGCCCTTGGGGGGAGGAGGGTGAAAAACTGTTTTTT. It is translated as CASPWGEEGEKLFF. The chain has TRBV12-3 or TRBV12-4 and TRBJ1-4, with D perhaps TRBD1 (5 bases). V was cut by 8 bases and J by 7 bases, with 17 bases left in between. The CDR3 length is 14 residues.

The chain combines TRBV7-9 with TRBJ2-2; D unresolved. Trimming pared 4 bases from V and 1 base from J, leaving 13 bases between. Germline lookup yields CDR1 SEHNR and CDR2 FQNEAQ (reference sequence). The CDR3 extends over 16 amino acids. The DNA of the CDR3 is TGTGCCAGCAGCTCCCAAAGTAGCCAGAACACCGGGGAGCTGTTTTTT. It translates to CASSSQSSQNTGELFF.

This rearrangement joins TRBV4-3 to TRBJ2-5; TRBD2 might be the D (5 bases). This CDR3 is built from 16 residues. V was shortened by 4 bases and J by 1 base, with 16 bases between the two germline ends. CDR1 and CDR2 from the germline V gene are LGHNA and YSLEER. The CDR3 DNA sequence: TGCGCCAGCAGCCCAGCTCCCGGGGAGAGCCAAGAGACCCAGTACTTC. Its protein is CASSPAPGESQETQYF.

The DNA of the CDR3 is TGTGCCAGCAGCGTAACACCGGGACAGTCCTACGAGCAGTACTTC. Translating gives CASSVTPGQSYEQYF. The chain combines TRBV9 with TRBJ2-7; 7 nucleotides align to TRBD1. From germline, CDR1 is SGDLS and CDR2 YYNGEE. V lost 1 base, J lost 1 base, and 5 bases stayed unmatched. The CDR3 length is 15 residues.

CDR3 sequence reads: CSAQPGSSYEQYF. DNA for the CDR3: TGCAGCGCCCAACCGGGCAGCTCCTACGAGCAGTACTTC. The rearrangement uses TRBV29-1 and TRBJ2-7; D is undetermined. Trimming cost V 7 bases and J 0 bases, with 13 bases left between them. The CDR3 is 13 amino acids. The germline V gene encodes CDR1 SQVTM and CDR2 ANQGSEA.

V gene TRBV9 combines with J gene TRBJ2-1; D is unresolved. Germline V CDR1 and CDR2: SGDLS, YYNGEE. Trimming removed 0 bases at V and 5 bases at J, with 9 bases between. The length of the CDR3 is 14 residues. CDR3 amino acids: CASSVAQRDNEQFF. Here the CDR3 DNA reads TGTGCCAGCAGCGTAGCACAGAGAGACAATGAGCAGTTCTTC.

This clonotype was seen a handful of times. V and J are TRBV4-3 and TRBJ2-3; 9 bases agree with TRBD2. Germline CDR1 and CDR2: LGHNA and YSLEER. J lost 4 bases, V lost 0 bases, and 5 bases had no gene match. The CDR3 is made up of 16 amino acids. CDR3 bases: TGCGCCAGCAGCCAAGACGTAGCGGGAGTGGCAGATACGCAGTATTTT. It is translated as CASSQDVAGVADTQYF.

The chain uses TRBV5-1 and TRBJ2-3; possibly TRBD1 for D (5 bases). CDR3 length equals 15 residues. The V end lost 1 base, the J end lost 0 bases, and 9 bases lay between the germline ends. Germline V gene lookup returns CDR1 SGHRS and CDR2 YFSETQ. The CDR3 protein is CASSLPGSSTDTQYF. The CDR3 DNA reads TGCGCCAGCAGCTTGCCAGGGTCGAGCACAGATACGCAGTATTTT.

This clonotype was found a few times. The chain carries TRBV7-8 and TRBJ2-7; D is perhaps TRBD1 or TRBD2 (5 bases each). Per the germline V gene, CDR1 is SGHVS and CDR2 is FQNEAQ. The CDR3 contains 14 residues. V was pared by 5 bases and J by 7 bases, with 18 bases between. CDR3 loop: CASSLYVGVREQYF. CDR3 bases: TGTGCCAGCAGCCTGTATGTGGGGGTAAGGGAGCAGTACTTC.

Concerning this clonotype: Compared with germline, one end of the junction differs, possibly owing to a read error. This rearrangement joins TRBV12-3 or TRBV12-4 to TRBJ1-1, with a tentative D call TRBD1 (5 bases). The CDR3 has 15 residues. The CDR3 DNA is TGTGCCAGCAGTTTAGACACGGGACGGAACATTGAAGCTTTCTTT. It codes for CASSLDTGRNIEAFF.

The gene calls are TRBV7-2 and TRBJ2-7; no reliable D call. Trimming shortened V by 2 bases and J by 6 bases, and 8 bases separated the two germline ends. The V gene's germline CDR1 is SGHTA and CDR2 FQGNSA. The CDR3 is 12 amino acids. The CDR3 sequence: CASSLMGFEQYF. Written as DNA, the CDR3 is TGTGCCAGCAGCTTAATGGGCTTCGAGCAGTACTTC.

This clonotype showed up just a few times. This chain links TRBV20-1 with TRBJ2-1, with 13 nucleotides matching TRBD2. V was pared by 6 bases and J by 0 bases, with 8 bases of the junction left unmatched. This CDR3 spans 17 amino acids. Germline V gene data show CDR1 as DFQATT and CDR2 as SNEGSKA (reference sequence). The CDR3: CSAPGLAGAISYNEQFF. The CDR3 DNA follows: TGCAGTGCGCCCGGACTAGCGGGAGCGATCTCCTACAATGAGCAGTTCTTC.

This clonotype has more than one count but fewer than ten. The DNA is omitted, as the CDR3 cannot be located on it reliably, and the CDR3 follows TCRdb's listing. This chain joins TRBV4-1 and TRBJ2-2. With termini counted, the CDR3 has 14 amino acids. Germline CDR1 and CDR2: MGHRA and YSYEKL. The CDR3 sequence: CASSNSSVPGSCFF.

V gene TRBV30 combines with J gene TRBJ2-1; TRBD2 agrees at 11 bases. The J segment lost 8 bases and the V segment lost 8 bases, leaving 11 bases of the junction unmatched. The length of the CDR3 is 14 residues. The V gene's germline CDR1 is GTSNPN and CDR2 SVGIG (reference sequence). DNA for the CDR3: TGTGCCGGGGACGCTAGCGGGAGGTCATATGAGCAGTTCTTC. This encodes CAGDASGRSYEQFF.

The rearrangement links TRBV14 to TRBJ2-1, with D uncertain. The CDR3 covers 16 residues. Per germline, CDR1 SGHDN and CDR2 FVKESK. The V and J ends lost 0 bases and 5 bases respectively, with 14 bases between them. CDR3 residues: CASSQEFRVRHNEQFF. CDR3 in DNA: TGTGCCAGCAGCCAAGAATTTCGGGTCAGGCACAATGAGCAGTTCTTC.

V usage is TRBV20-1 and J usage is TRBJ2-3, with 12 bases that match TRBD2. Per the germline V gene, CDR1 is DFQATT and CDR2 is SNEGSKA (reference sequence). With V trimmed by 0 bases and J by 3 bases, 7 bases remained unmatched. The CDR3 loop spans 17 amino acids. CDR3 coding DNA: TGCAGTGCTAGAGATTTGCGGACTAGCGGGAAGACAGATACGCAGTATTTT. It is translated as CSARDLRTSGKTDTQYF.

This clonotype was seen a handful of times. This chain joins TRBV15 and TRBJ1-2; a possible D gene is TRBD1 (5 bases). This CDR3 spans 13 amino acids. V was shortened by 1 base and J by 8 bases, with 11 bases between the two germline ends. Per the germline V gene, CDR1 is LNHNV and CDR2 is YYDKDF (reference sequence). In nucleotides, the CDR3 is TGTGCCACCAGCAGAGGTGACCGGGGCGGCTACACCTTC. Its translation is CATSRGDRGGYTF.

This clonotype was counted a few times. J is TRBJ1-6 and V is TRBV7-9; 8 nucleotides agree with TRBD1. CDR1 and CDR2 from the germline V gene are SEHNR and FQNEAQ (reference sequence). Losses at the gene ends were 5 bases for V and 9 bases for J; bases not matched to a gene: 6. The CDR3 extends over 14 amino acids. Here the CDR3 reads CASSTVDRASPLHF. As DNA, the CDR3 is TGTGCCAGCAGCACCGTGGACAGGGCTTCACCCCTCCACTTT.

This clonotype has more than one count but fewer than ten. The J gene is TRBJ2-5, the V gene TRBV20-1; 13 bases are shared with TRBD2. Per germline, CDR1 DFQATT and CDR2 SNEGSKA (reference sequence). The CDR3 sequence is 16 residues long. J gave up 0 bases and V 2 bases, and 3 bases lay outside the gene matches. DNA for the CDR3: TGCAGTGCTAGAAAACTAGCGGGAGGGAACCAAGAGACCCAGTACTTC. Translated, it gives CSARKLAGGNQETQYF.

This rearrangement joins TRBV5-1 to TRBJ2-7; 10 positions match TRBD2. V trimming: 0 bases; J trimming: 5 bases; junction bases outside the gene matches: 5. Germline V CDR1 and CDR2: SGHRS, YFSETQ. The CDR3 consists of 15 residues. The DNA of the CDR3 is TGCGCCAGCAGCTTGGGGCTAGCGGGAGCCCACGAGCAGTACTTC. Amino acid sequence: CASSLGLAGAHEQYF.

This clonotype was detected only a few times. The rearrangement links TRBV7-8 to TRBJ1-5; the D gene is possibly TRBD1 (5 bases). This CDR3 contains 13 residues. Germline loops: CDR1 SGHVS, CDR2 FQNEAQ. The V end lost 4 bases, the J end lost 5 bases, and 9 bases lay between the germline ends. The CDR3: CASSSWGDQPQHF. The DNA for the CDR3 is TGTGCCAGCAGCTCCTGGGGGGATCAGCCCCAGCATTTT.

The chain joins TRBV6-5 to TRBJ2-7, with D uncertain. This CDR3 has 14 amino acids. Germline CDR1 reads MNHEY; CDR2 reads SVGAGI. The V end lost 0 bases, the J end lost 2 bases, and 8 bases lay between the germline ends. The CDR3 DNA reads TGTGCCAGCAGTTACTCAAACGGTGCCTACGAGCAGTACTTC. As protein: CASSYSNGAYEQYF.

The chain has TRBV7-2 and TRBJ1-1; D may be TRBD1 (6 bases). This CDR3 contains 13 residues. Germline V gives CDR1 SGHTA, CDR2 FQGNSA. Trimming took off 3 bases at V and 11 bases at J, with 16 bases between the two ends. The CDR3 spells CASSFRTVSPAFF. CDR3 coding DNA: TGTGCCAGCAGCTTCCGGACAGTCTCTCCGGCTTTCTTT.